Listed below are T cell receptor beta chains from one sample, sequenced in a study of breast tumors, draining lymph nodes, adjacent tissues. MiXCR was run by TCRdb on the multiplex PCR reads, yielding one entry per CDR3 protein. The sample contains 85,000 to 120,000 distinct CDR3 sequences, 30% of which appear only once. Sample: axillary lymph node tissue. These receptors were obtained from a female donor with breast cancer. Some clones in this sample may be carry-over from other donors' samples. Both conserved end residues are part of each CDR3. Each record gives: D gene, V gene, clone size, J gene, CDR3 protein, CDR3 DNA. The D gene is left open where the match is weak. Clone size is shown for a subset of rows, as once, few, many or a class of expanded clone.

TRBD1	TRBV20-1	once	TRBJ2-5	CSARKTGARGHETQYF	TGCAGTGCTAGGAAGACAGGGGCAAGGGGTCATGAGACCCAGTACTTC
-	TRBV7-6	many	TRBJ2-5	CASSSSTPLRGETQYF	TGTGCCAGCAGCTCGTCCACACCGCTAAGAGGGGAGACCCAGTACTTC
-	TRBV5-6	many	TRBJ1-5	CARRVQPQHF	TGTGCCAGACGGGTACAGCCCCAGCATTTT
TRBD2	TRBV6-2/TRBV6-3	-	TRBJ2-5	CASRAGGSLGDQYF	TGTGCCAGCAGAGCGGGGGGGTCTTTAGGGGACCAGTACTTC
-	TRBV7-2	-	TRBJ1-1	CASSGGPLNTEAFF	TGTGCCAGCAGCGGGGGACCGTTGAACACTGAAGCTTTCTTT
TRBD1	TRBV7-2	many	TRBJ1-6	CASSLEGTGNSPLHF	TGTGCCAGCAGCTTAGAAGGGACAGGGAATTCACCCCTCCACTTT
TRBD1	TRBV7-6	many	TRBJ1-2	CASSKLGQGPGGYTF	TGTGCCAGCAGCAAACTAGGACAGGGACCTGGTGGCTACACCTTC
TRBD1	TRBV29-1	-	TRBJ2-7	CSVGGVDRGKYEQYF	TGCAGCGTCGGAGGAGTGGACAGGGGGAAGTACGAGCAGTACTTC
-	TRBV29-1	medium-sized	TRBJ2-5	CSVTQNQETQYF	TGCAGCGTTACCCAGAACCAAGAGACCCAGTACTTC
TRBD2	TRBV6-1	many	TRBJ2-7	CASRRDRGLAGGYEQYF	TGTGCCAGCAGGAGGGACAGGGGCCTAGCGGGAGGGTACGAGCAGTACTTC
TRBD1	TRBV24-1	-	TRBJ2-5	CATSDRTGGGETQYF	TGTGCCACCAGTGATCGGACAGGGGGCGGTGAGACCCAGTACTTC